Listed here are 30 T cell receptor beta chains from one sample, sequenced in a study of CD8+ T cells in alopecia areata. Treatment given: oral pan-JAK inhibitor, 5-10 mg twice daily. TCR sequencing used cDNA made by reverse transcription of extracted RNA. Using immunoSEQ multiplex PCR, the repertoire was profiled, and TCRdb retains in-frame clones only, with some absent. Here the sample spans a few hundred thousand clones, around two fifths being singletons. The sequences come from CD4+ T cells sorted from blood, collected at roughly week 30, from a patient treated with tofacitinib. The source of these receptors is a human donor with alopecia areata.

This clone was seen a few times. The V gene is TRBV5-6, the J gene TRBJ2-1; 8 nucleotides match TRBD2. The V gene end was trimmed by 3 bases and the J gene end by 3 bases; junction bases not matched to a gene: 8. The CDR3 totals 16 residues. In germline, CDR1 is SGHDT, CDR2 YYEEEE. The CDR3 DNA follows: TGTGCCAGCAGCTCCCATAGCGGGGAAATCTACAATGAGCAGTTCTTC. This gives the protein CASSSHSGEIYNEQFF.

The chain combines TRBV28 with TRBJ1-2; D is unclear. V dropped 5 bases and J dropped 7 bases, with 14 bases sitting between them. The CDR3 runs to 13 residues. Germline CDR1 MDHEN, CDR2 SYDVKM. The CDR3 coding sequence is TGTGCCAGCAGTCTGGTCGCGGGATCTGGCTACACCTTC. This sequence encodes CASSLVAGSGYTF.

The V gene is TRBV5-1, the J gene TRBJ2-1, with D unresolved. Per the germline V gene, CDR1 is SGHRS and CDR2 is YFSETQ. The CDR3 is 15 residues long. Trimming left V 7 bases short and J 0 bases short, with 14 bases between. Here the CDR3 DNA reads TGCGCCAGCCACCTTCAACCCAGCTCCTACAATGAGCAGTTCTTC. Residues: CASHLQPSSYNEQFF. Filled out from reference TRBV5-1 and TRBJ2-1, the complete variable domain reads KAGVTQTPRYLIKTRGQQVTLSCSPISGHRSVSWYQQTPGQGLQFLFEYFSETQRNKGNFPGRFSGRQFSNSRSEMNVSTLELGDSALYLCASHLQPSSYNEQFFGPGTRLTVL.

The chain joins TRBV4-1 to TRBJ2-1, with D possibly being TRBD2 (6 bases). This CDR3 comprises 14 residues. Germline CDR1 reads MGHRA; CDR2 reads YSYEKL. The V end lost 4 bases, the J end lost 7 bases, and 14 bases lay between the germline ends. As DNA, the CDR3 is TGCGCCAGCAGCCGCGGGGTCCCGGGGAATGAGCAGTTCTTC. Amino acids: CASSRGVPGNEQFF.

A few counts support this clone. The rearrangement links TRBV30 to TRBJ1-6, with unresolved D. CDR3 length: 12 amino acids. V lost 7 bases, J lost 4 bases, and 8 bases lay in between. Germline assignment: CDR1 GTSNPN and CDR2 SVGIG (reference sequence). CDR3 protein: CALTVYNSPLHF. The CDR3 region has the DNA TGTGCCTTGACGGTTTATAATTCACCCCTCCACTTT.

There are a few counts of this clone. The CDR3 DNA reads as TGCGCCAGCAGCTTGAGCGGGTCGTCTCCGTTCTTC. This encodes CASSLSGSSPFF. This chain joins TRBV5-1 and TRBJ2-1; the D gene is possibly TRBD2 (6 bases). Trimming removed 1 base at V and 15 bases at J, with 14 bases between. The V gene's germline CDR1 is SGHRS and CDR2 YFSETQ. The CDR3 loop spans 12 amino acids.

This chain connects TRBV29-1 to TRBJ2-2, with unresolved D. V was pared by 1 base and J by 8 bases, with 8 bases between. The germline V gene encodes CDR1 SQVTM and CDR2 ANQGSEA. The CDR3 runs 12 residues. The CDR3 DNA follows: TGCAGCGTTGAAGGAGTGTTGGGGGAGCTGTTTTTT. Encoded protein: CSVEGVLGELFF.

This clone was seen only a few times. This sequence joins TRBV10-3 and TRBJ2-7, with 8 bases fitting TRBD2. This CDR3 is built from 14 residues. With V trimmed by 4 bases and J by 5 bases, 7 bases remained unmatched. CDR1 and CDR2 (germline): ENHRY, SYGVKD. In DNA form, the CDR3 reads TGTGCCATCAGTGCGAACGGGGGGGTGGACGAGCAGTACTTC. Its translation: CAISANGGVDEQYF.

The chain carries TRBV7-9 and TRBJ1-4, with 10 bases lining up with TRBD1. Germline CDR1 and CDR2: SEHNR and FQNEAQ (reference sequence). The CDR3 is 16 amino acids. Trimming at V came to 0 bases and at J to 7 bases, leaving 5 bases not matched to a gene. Here the CDR3 reads CASSLAMGTGAEKLFF. The DNA for the CDR3 is TGTGCCAGCAGCTTAGCGATGGGGACAGGGGCTGAAAAACTGTTTTTT.

The CDR3 DNA sequence: TGTGCCAGCAGCTTAGGGGCCTCTCAGCCCCAGCATTTT. Its translation is CASSLGASQPQHF. The chain has TRBV7-9 and TRBJ1-5, with D hard to call. Looked up from germline, CDR1 is SEHNR and CDR2 is FQNEAQ (reference sequence). The CDR3 length is 13 residues. V lost 1 base, J lost 6 bases, and 7 bases lay in between.

The chain joins TRBV2 to TRBJ2-3; D is unresolved. Trimming removed 3 bases from V and 6 bases from J, with 7 bases in between. CDR1 and CDR2 (germline): SNHLY, FYNNEI. This CDR3 has 12 residues. CDR3 loop: CASSEGGDTQYF. The DNA for the CDR3 is TGTGCCAGCAGTGAGGGTGGGGATACGCAGTATTTT.

This clone was counted only a few times. The chain couples TRBV7-9 to TRBJ1-4; D is perhaps TRBD1 (6 bases). CDR1 is SEHNR and CDR2 is FQNEAQ in the germline V gene (reference sequence). Trimming pared 2 bases from V and 8 bases from J, leaving 15 bases between. The CDR3 is 15 residues long. The CDR3 sequence is CASSLPQGNLEKLFF. The CDR3 DNA reads TGTGCCAGCAGCTTACCCCAGGGGAATTTAGAAAAACTGTTTTTT. The variable domain in full, with the rest retrieved from reference TRBV7-9 and TRBJ1-4, is DTGVSQNPRHKITKRGQNVTFRCDPISEHNRLYWYRQTLGQGPEFLTYFQNEAQLEKSRLLSDRFSAERPKGSFSTLEIQRTEQGDSAMYLCASSLPQGNLEKLFFGSGTQLSVL.

In its sample, this clone was seen a few times. V is TRBV5-1 and J is TRBJ2-7, with 11 bases aligning to TRBD2. Trimming took 4 bases from V and 4 from J; bases not matched to a gene: 7. CDR1 and CDR2 (germline): SGHRS, YFSETQ. This CDR3 has 15 amino acids. In nucleotides, the CDR3 is TGCGCCAGCAGCCAAACTAGCGGGAGCTTTTACGAGCAGTACTTC. It codes for CASSQTSGSFYEQYF. Combining the CDR3 with reference TRBV5-1 and TRBJ2-7 gives the whole variable domain KAGVTQTPRYLIKTRGQQVTLSCSPISGHRSVSWYQQTPGQGLQFLFEYFSETQRNKGNFPGRFSGRQFSNSRSEMNVSTLELGDSALYLCASSQTSGSFYEQYFGPGTRLTVT.

This clone was counted a few times. This chain connects TRBV6-1 to TRBJ2-1; 8 bases are a match to TRBD2. Trimming took 7 bases from V and 3 from J; bases not matched to a gene: 5. The CDR3 is 14 residues long. Germline-derived CDR1 and CDR2 are MNHNS and SASEGT. The CDR3 here is CASIGTRLYNEQFF. The CDR3 DNA is TGTGCCAGCATCGGGACTAGACTCTACAATGAGCAGTTCTTC.

The rearrangement joins TRBV25-1 to TRBJ2-3, with D uncertain. The germline V and J ends were trimmed by 5 bases and 0 bases, with 6 bases remaining between them. The CDR3 runs 13 residues. Per germline, CDR1 MGHDK and CDR2 SYGVNS. CDR3 nucleotides: TGTGCCAGCAGTTTTTCAAGCACAGATACGCAGTATTTT. Encoded protein: CASSFSSTDTQYF.

The chain carries TRBV29-1 and TRBJ2-3; TRBD2 aligns across 10 bases. CDR1 is SQVTM, CDR2 ANQGSEA, per germline. CDR3 size: 14 residues. Unmatched junction bases numbered 6, after V lost 7 bases and J lost 2 bases. CDR3 amino acids: CSGVLAGVTDTQYF. The CDR3 DNA follows: TGCAGCGGTGTCCTAGCGGGGGTCACAGATACGCAGTATTTT.

J is TRBJ2-7 and V is TRBV4-1; TRBD2 might be the D (5 bases). CDR1 MGHRA and CDR2 YSYEKL come from the germline V gene. The length of the CDR3 is 13 residues. V was trimmed by 0 bases and J by 4 bases, leaving 7 bases between them. For the CDR3, the DNA is TGCGCCAGCAGCCAAGATTGGAGGTACGAGCAGTACTTC. Translation: CASSQDWRYEQYF.

This clone has a handful of counts. The chain joins TRBV30 to TRBJ2-7, with a possible D match to TRBD1 (5 bases). This CDR3 region has 14 residues. Germline values: CDR1 GTSNPN, CDR2 SVGIG (reference sequence). V dropped 1 base and J dropped 8 bases, with 18 bases sitting between them. CDR3 residues: CAWSGQLQPEKQYF. The CDR3 nucleotides are TGTGCCTGGAGTGGACAGCTCCAACCCGAAAAGCAGTACTTC. The full variable domain, rest sourced from reference TRBV30 and TRBJ2-7, is SQTIHQWPATLVQPVGSPLSLECTVEGTSNPNLYWYRQAAGRGLQLLFYSVGIGQISSEVPQNLSASRPQDRQFILSSKKLLLSDSGFYLCAWSGQLQPEKQYFGPGTRLTVT.

The CDR3 here is CASTLRDRAYGYTF. The CDR3 DNA is TGTGCCAGTACCCTACGGGACAGGGCTTATGGCTACACCTTC. V is TRBV19 and J is TRBJ1-2; 9 nucleotides align to TRBD1. V lost 7 bases and J lost 5; bases outside the gene matches: 8. Germline assignment: CDR1 LNHDA and CDR2 SQIVND (reference sequence). The CDR3 loop spans 14 amino acids.

The chain recombines TRBV28 with TRBJ2-7, with 7 nucleotides matching TRBD1. The V gene end was trimmed by 9 bases and the J gene end by 2 bases; junction bases not matched to a gene: 7. The CDR3 runs to 13 residues. The germline V gene has CDR1 MDHEN and CDR2 SYDVKM. The CDR3 protein is CASHTTGPYEQYF. The CDR3, as DNA: TGTGCCAGTCACACGACAGGGCCCTACGAGCAGTACTTC.

In this sample, this clone turned up a few times. The genes are TRBV7-9 and TRBJ2-2, with 10 bases lining up with TRBD2. The V segment lost 4 bases and the J segment 6 bases; nucleotides outside the gene matches: 11. Per the germline V gene, CDR1 is SEHNR and CDR2 is FQNEAQ (reference sequence). The CDR3 extends over 17 amino acids. The DNA of the CDR3 is TGTGCCAGCAGCTCGATTCAACAGACTAGCGGGCCCGGGGAGCTGTTTTTT. Translating gives CASSSIQQTSGPGELFF.

The J gene is TRBJ2-3, the V gene TRBV11-2; 7 bases agree with TRBD2. The CDR3 loop spans 16 amino acids. Germline V CDR1 and CDR2: SGHAT, FQNNGV. The V segment lost 3 bases and the J segment 0 bases; nucleotides outside the gene matches: 6. The CDR3 region has the DNA TGTGCCAGCAGCTTTTTAGCGGGTACTAGCACAGATACGCAGTATTTT. Protein product: CASSFLAGTSTDTQYF.

The chain links TRBV5-4 to TRBJ2-3; TRBD1 matches 7 bases. This CDR3 has 15 amino acids. Germline CDR1 and CDR2: SGHNT and YYREEE (reference sequence). The ends lost 4 bases at V and 3 bases at J; junction bases unmatched: 8. CDR3 bases: TGTGCCAGCAGCAGGCAGACAGGGCGAACAGATACGCAGTATTTT. Its translation is CASSRQTGRTDTQYF.

The genes are TRBV9 and TRBJ2-7; the D is unclear. This CDR3 comprises 11 residues. V lost 0 bases and J lost 5, with 3 bases in between. CDR1 is SGDLS and CDR2 is YYNGEE in the germline V gene. CDR3 coding DNA: TGTGCCAGCAGCGTAGGGAACGAGCAGTACTTC. Residues: CASSVGNEQYF.

This clone was found a few times. The chain links TRBV5-4 to TRBJ2-7; 10 bases map to TRBD1. The CDR3 runs 14 residues. The germline CDR1 and CDR2 sequences are SGHNT and YYREEE (reference sequence). With V trimmed by 2 bases and J by 3 bases, 2 bases remained unmatched. The CDR3 DNA is TGTGCCAGCAGCTTCCGGACAGGGGGCTACGAGCAGTACTTC. Protein product: CASSFRTGGYEQYF.

This chain links TRBV6-1 with TRBJ2-5; TRBD1 might be the D (6 bases). From germline, CDR1 is MNHNS and CDR2 SASEGT. The CDR3 has 14 amino acids. Between the trimmed V and J ends, which lost 6 bases and 7 bases, there was a span of 18 bases. Written as DNA, the CDR3 is TGTGCCAGCAGACCTCTGGGGGCAGGGGTGACCCAGTACTTC. It translates to CASRPLGAGVTQYF.

CDR3 in DNA: TGCAGCGCCGGACTAGCGGGAGGTTTCTACAATGAGCAGTTCTTC. This encodes CSAGLAGGFYNEQFF. The chain recombines TRBV29-1 with TRBJ2-1; 14 positions match TRBD2. The CDR3 spans 15 residues. Germline V CDR1 and CDR2: SQVTM, ANQGSEA. J was trimmed by 3 bases and V by 7 bases; bases with no gene match: 5.

This clone appeared many times. The chain has TRBV19 and TRBJ1-6, with TRBD1 matching over 8 bases. This CDR3 comprises 16 residues. Germline lookup yields CDR1 LNHDA and CDR2 SQIVND (reference sequence). Losses at the gene ends were 4 bases for V and 10 bases for J; bases not matched to a gene: 12. The CDR3 region is CASSTGQGGLRSPLHF. The CDR3 DNA follows: TGTGCCAGTAGTACCGGACAGGGAGGATTGAGATCACCCCTCCACTTT. The whole variable domain, filled in from reference TRBV19 and TRBJ1-6, reads DGGITQSPKYLFRKEGQNVTLSCEQNLNHDAMYWYRQDPGQGLRLIYYSQIVNDFQKGDIAEGYSVSREKKESFPLTVTSAQKNPTAFYLCASSTGQGGLRSPLHFGNGTRLTVT.

The CDR3 region is CASSGPGQANYGYTF. The CDR3 DNA is TGTGCCAGCAGCGGACCGGGACAGGCGAACTATGGCTACACCTTC. The rearrangement links TRBV5-4 to TRBJ1-2; the match to TRBD1 covers 8 bases. CDR1 and CDR2 (germline): SGHNT, YYREEE (reference sequence). Unmatched junction bases numbered 7, after V lost 4 bases and J lost 2 bases. The CDR3 is 15 amino acids. Filled out from reference TRBV5-4 and TRBJ1-2, the complete variable domain reads ETGVTQSPTHLIKTRGQQVTLRCSSQSGHNTVSWYQQALGQGPQFIFQYYREEENGRGNFPPRFSGLQFPNYSSELNVNALELDDSALYLCASSGPGQANYGYTFGSGTRLTVV.

The chain combines TRBV30 with TRBJ2-2, with TRBD1 matching over 7 bases. The CDR3 has 13 amino acids. The ends lost 8 bases at V and 0 bases at J; junction bases unmatched: 3. Germline V gives CDR1 GTSNPN, CDR2 SVGIG (reference sequence). The chain's CDR3 is CASQGANTGELFF. CDR3 nucleotides: TGTGCCAGCCAGGGGGCGAACACCGGGGAGCTGTTTTTT.